The source of this T cell receptor (beta chain) is a study of OX40 agonist ivuxolimab in advanced cancers. Background for the entire study: Ivuxolimab was an agonistic, fully human IgG2 monoclonal antibody directed against OX40 (CD134), a costimulatory receptor. Intravenous ivuxolimab was administered to patients every 2 weeks at six dose levels: 0.01, 0.1, 0.3, 1.5, 3 and 10 mg/kg. Among the 52 dose-escalation patients, some 20 had hepatocellular carcinoma, roughly 15 melanoma, 9 renal cell carcinoma and 9 head and neck cancer. In the dose-escalation cohort, nearly 85% of patients were male, and the mean age was 60 years with a range of roughly 23 to 79. Prior anti-PD-1, anti-PD-L1 or anti-CTLA-4 therapy was permitted, and 40% of dose-escalation patients had received checkpoint inhibitors. Partial responses occurred in three dose-escalation patients: two with cutaneous melanoma and one with hepatocellular carcinoma. Peripheral TCRbeta sequencing aimed to test whether ivuxolimab altered TCR sequence diversity and caused clonal T-cell expansion. The paper covers the monotherapy dose-escalation part of the phase I ivuxolimab trial, which included N ≈ 50 patients.

Genomic DNA was extracted from sorted cells for sequencing of the TCRbeta CDR3 region. The immunoSEQ Assay was used to sequence the TCRbeta CDR3 regions. This is the immuneACCESS table as TCRdb keeps it, with only in-frame sequences that have V and J called. A part of the clones is gone; compared with another copy, unresolved V genes explain less than half, and the rest is unexplained. For this sample there are some 96,000 clones; 85% to 95% appear just once. Under 0.65% of the sample is held by the ten biggest clonotypes. The trial excluded patients who had a history of autoimmune disease or who were on systemic immunosuppression. In every dose cohort, peripheral blood was drawn for TCR sequencing at baseline, cycle 4 day 1, and cycle 7 day 1. The samples were taken from a phase I, first-in-human, multicenter, open-label dose-escalation trial of ivuxolimab. The trial enrolled adults with locally advanced or metastatic head and neck squamous cell, hepatocellular, melanoma or renal cell carcinoma. Before TCR sequencing, CD4+ T cells and CD8+ T cells were sorted from peripheral blood as separate populations.

The paper as a whole reports these results and caveats: Which antigens the clonally expanded peripheral T cells were specific for was not determined. In partial responders in the 0.1-3.0 mg/kg groups, normalized peripheral clonal expansion was found to be among the lowest, especially among CD8+ T cells. At doses from 0.1 to 3.0 mg/kg, clonal expansion was seen in both CD4+ and CD8+ blood T cells between baseline and week 6. Low levels of normalized T-cell clonal expansion were also shown by some nonresponding patients. After ivuxolimab, CD8+ T cells had more expanded clones than CD4+ T cells on average.

As to this clone: Its antigen is not yet known. No much larger clonotype is one base removed from it; base qualities were not supplied.

This receptor was identified in an adult with an advanced solid tumor such as melanoma, head and neck, liver or kidney cancer. The sample consisted of CD4+ or CD8+ T cells sorted from blood, taken in a trial of the OX40 agonist ivuxolimab.

CDR3 reads: CASSPQGTNEKLFF. The nucleotide sequence is given as TGTGCCAGCAGCCCCCAGGGAACTAATGAAAAACTGTTTTTT. In this chain, TRBV7-2 is recombined with TRBJ1-4; a tentative D call is TRBD1 (5 bases match). For CDR1 and CDR2, the germline V gene lists SGHTA and FQGNSA. Trimming takes 5 bases from V and 1 base from J, and the germline ends sit 8 bases apart. From the cysteine up to the phenylalanine, the CDR3 has a length of 14 residues. Only the CDR3 portion is preserved as DNA: 42 bases, with reading frame beginning at the first base.